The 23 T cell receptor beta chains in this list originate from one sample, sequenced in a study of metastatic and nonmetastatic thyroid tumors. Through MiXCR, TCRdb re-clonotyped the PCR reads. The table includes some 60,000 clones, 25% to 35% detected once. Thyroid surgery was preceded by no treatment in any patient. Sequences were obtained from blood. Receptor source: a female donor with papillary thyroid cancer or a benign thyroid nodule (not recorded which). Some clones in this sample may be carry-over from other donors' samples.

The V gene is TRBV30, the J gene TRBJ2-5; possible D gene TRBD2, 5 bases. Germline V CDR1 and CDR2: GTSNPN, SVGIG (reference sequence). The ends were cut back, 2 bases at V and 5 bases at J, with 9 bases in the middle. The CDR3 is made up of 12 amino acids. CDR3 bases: TGTGCCTGGAGTCCAACTAGGGAGACCCAGTACTTC. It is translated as CAWSPTRETQYF.

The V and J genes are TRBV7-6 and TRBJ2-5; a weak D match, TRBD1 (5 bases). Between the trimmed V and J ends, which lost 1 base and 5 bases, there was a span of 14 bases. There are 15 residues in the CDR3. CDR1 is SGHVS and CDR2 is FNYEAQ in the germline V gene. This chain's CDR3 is CASSLEFGAGETQYF. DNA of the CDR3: TGTGCCAGCAGCTTAGAGTTTGGGGCAGGGGAGACCCAGTACTTC.

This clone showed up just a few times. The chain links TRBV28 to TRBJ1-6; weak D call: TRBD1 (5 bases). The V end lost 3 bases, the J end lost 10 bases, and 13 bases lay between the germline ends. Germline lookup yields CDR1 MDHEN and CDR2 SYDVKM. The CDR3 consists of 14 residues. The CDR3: CASSFIGVGSPLHF. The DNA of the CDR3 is TGTGCCAGCAGTTTTATAGGGGTAGGATCACCCCTCCACTTT.

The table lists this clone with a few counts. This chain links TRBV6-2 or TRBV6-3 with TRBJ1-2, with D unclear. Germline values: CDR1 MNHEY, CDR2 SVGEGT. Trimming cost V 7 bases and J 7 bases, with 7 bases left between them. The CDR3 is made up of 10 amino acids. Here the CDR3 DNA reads TGTGCCAGCAAGGGTCTTGGCTACACCTTC. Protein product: CASKGLGYTF.

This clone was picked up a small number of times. CDR3 residues: CASRYTGTGYSPLHF. The CDR3 region has the DNA TGTGCCAGCAGGTACACCGGGACAGGATATTCACCCCTCCACTTT. V and J are TRBV12-3 or TRBV12-4 and TRBJ1-6; 8 bases are a match to TRBD1. V trimming: 6 bases; J trimming: 8 bases; junction bases outside the gene matches: 9. The CDR3 totals 15 residues.

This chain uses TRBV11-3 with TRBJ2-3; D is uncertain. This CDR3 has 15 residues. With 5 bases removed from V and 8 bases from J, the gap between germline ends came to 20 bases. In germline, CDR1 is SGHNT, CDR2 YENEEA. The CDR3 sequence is CASSETDGNFGTQYF. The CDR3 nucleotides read TGTGCCAGCAGCGAGACGGACGGAAATTTCGGTACGCAGTATTTT.

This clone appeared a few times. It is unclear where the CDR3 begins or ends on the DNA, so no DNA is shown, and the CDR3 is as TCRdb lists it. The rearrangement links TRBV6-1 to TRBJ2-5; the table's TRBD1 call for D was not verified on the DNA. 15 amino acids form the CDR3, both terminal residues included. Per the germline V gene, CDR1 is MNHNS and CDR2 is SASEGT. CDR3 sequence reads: CASSVGQGIGGAPNF.

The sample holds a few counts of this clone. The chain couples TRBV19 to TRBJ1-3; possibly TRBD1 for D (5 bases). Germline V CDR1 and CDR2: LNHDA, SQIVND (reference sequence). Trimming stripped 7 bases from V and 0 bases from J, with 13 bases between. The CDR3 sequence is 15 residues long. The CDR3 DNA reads TGTGCCAGTACTGCGGGGCAGGGCTCTGGAAACACCATATATTTT. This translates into CASTAGQGSGNTIYF.

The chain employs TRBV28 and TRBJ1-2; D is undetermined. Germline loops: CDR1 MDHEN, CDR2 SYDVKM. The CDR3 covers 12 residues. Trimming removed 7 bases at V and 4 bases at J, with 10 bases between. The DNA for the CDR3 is TGTGCCAGCACCTCCGACGGCTATGGCTACACCTTC. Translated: CASTSDGYGYTF.

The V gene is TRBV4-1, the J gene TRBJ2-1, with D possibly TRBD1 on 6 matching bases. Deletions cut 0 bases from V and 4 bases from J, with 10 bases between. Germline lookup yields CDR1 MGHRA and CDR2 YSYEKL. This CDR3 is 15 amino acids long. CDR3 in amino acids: CASSQDSRGYNEQFF. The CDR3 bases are TGCGCCAGCAGCCAAGACAGTAGGGGGTACAATGAGCAGTTCTTC.

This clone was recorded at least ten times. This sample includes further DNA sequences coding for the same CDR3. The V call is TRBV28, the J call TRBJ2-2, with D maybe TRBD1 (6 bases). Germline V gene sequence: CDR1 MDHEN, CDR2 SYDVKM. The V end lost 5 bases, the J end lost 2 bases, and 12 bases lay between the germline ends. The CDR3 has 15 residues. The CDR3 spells CASSLRDTNTGELFF. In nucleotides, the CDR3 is TGTGCCAGCAGTCTCCGGGACACCAACACCGGGGAGCTGTTTTTT.

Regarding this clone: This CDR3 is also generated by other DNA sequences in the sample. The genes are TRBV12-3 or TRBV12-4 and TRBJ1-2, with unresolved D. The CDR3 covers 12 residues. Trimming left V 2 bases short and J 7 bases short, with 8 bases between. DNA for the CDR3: TGTGCCAGCAGTTTATCGGGAAGTGGCTACACCTTC. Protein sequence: CASSLSGSGYTF.

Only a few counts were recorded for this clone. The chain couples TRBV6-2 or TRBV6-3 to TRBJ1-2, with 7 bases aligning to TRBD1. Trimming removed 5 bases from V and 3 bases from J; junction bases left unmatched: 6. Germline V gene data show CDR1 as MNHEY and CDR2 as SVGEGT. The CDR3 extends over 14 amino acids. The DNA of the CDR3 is TGTGCCAGCAGTGAAAATACAGGGGACTATGGCTACACCTTC. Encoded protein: CASSENTGDYGYTF.

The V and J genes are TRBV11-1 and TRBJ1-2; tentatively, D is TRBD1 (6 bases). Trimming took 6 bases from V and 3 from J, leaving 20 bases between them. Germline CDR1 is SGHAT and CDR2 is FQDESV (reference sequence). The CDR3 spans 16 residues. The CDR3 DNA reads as TGTGCCAGCAGTCGCAAACCCGGACAGCCCTACTATGGCTACACCTTC. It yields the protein CASSRKPGQPYYGYTF.

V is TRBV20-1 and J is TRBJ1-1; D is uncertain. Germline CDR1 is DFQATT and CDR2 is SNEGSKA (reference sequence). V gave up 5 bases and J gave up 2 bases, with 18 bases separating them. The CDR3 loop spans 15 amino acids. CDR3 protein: CSAGGSRAGNTEAFF. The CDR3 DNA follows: TGCAGTGCTGGAGGTTCTAGGGCGGGAAACACTGAAGCTTTCTTT.

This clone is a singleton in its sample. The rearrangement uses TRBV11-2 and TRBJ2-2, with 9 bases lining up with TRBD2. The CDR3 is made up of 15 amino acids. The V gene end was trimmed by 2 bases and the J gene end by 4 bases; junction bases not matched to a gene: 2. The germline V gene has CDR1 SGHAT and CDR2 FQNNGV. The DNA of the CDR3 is TGTGCCAGCAGCTTAAAGCGGGGGGCCACCGGGGAGCTGTTTTTT. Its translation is CASSLKRGATGELFF.

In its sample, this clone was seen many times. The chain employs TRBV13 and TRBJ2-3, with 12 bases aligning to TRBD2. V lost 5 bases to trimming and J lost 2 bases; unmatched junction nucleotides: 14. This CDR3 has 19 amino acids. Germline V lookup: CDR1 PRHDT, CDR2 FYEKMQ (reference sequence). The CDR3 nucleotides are TGTGCCAGCAGCCTACCGGGACTAGCGGGTATAACGGTCACAGATACGCAGTATTTT. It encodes CASSLPGLAGITVTDTQYF. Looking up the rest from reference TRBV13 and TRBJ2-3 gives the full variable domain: AAGVIQSPRHLIKEKRETATLKCYPIPRHDTVYWYQQGPGQDPQFLISFYEKMQSDKGSIPDRFSAQQFSDYHSELNMSSLELGDSALYFCASSLPGLAGITVTDTQYFGPGTRLTVL.

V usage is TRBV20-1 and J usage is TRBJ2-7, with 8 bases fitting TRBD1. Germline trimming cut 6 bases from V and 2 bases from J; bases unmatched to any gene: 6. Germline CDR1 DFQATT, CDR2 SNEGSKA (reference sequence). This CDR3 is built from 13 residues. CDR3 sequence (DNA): TGCAGTGCGGATCCGGGACAGGCCTACGAGCAGTACTTC. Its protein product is CSADPGQAYEQYF.

CDR3 sequence (DNA): TGTGCCAGCAGTTACTTGAATCGGGGCTATGGCTACACCTTC. Amino acid sequence: CASSYLNRGYGYTF. The chain combines TRBV6-6 with TRBJ1-2; the D is unclear. CDR3 length: 14 residues. Trimming stripped 1 base from V and 4 bases from J, with 10 bases between. CDR1 is MNHNY, CDR2 SVGAGI, per germline (reference sequence).

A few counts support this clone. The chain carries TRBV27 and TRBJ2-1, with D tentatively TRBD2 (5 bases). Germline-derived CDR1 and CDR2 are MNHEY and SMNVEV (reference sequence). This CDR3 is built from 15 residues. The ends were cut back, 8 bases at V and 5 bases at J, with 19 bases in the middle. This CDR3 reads CASGRRRYRDNEQFF. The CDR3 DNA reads TGTGCCAGCGGTCGTAGGAGGTATAGAGACAATGAGCAGTTCTTC.

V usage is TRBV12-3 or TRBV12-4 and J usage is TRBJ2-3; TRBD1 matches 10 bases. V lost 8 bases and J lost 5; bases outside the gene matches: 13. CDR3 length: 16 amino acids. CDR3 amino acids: CASVEWMTGGKDTQYF. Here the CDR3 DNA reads TGTGCCAGCGTCGAGTGGATGACAGGGGGCAAAGATACGCAGTATTTT.

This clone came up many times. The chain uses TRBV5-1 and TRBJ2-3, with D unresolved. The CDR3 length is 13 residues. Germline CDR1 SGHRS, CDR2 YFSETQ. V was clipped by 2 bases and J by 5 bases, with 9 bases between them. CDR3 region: CASSFQIGDTQYF. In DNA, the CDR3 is TGCGCCAGCAGCTTCCAGATCGGAGATACGCAGTATTTT. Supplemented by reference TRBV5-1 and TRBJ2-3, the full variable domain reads KAGVTQTPRYLIKTRGQQVTLSCSPISGHRSVSWYQQTPGQGLQFLFEYFSETQRNKGNFPGRFSGRQFSNSRSEMNVSTLELGDSALYLCASSFQIGDTQYFGPGTRLTVL.

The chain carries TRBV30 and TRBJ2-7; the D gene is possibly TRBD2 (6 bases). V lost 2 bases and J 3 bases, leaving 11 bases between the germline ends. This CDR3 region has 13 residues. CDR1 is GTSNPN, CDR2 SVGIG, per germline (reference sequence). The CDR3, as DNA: TGTGCCTGGAGTAAAACTAGCAACTACGAGCAGTACTTC. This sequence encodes CAWSKTSNYEQYF.